The 21 T cell receptor beta chains listed next were all sequenced from one sample in a study of identical twins (dated by TCRdb to the mid-2010s). Library construction relied on 5' RACE. TCRdb lists the instrument as Illumina HiSeq 2000. TCRdb reworked the public reads: Q25 trimming with fastp, MiXCR clone assembly, productive beta chains retained. Identical CDR3 proteins give one entry, which carries the most common genes and DNA. The sample table contains 200,000 to 300,000 distinct CDR3 sequences; only one count was recorded for roughly 13% of them. Of the sample, 3.5% to 5% falls within the top ten clones. This sample also appeared in a second study, on yellow fever vaccine responses in identical twins.

The sequenced sample consisted of memory (CD45RO+) T cells sorted from blood. The cell subset or site label on this specimen signifies: CD45RO+ enriched T cells. The source is a young woman in good health.

This chain joins TRBV10-3 and TRBJ1-3; TRBD1 might be the D (6 bases). The V end lost 3 bases, the J end lost 4 bases, and 22 bases lay between the germline ends. The CDR3 spans 18 residues. CDR1 and CDR2 (germline): ENHRY, SYGVKD. The CDR3 DNA sequence: TGTGCCATCAGTGATCGCCACGGGGGCTTGGGAGCCGGAAACACCATATATTTT. Amino acid sequence: CAISDRHGGLGAGNTIYF.

This chain uses TRBV19 with TRBJ2-1; 10 bases agree with TRBD2. The CDR3 sequence is 15 residues long. CDR1 is LNHDA, CDR2 SQIVND, per germline (reference sequence). V lost 6 bases, J lost 8 bases, and 10 bases stayed unmatched. CDR3 in DNA: TGTGCCAGTAGCCGAAGCGGGAGGGAGATGTATGAGCAGTTCTTC. Translating it yields CASSRSGREMYEQFF.

This clonotype occurred many times. The chain employs TRBV10-3 and TRBJ1-1, with 7 nucleotides matching TRBD1. This CDR3 contains 13 residues. The ends lost 11 bases at V and 1 base at J; junction bases unmatched: 7. Germline lookup yields CDR1 ENHRY and CDR2 SYGVKD. DNA for the CDR3: TGTGCCGCCTCTCGGACAGGGAACACTGAAGCTTTCTTT. Its translation is CAASRTGNTEAFF.

The chain uses TRBV7-9 and TRBJ2-1, with no clear D. The germline gives CDR1 SEHNR, CDR2 FQNEAQ (reference sequence). V gave up 1 base and J gave up 15 bases, with 13 bases separating them. The CDR3 is 12 residues long. Written as DNA, the CDR3 is TGTGCCAGCAGCTTAGACATCACAACGGGGTTCTTC. Amino acid sequence: CASSLDITTGFF.

The rearrangement joins TRBV28 to TRBJ2-1; TRBD2 aligns across 7 bases. V gave up 8 bases and J gave up 8 bases; unmatched junction bases: 6. Germline V gene data show CDR1 as MDHEN and CDR2 as SYDVKM. The CDR3 sequence is 12 residues long. CDR3 sequence (DNA): TGTGCCAGCGGAGCGGGATCGTATGAGCAGTTCTTC. Translating it yields CASGAGSYEQFF. The full variable domain, completed using reference TRBV28 and TRBJ2-1, is DVKVTQSSRYLVKRTGEKVFLECVQDMDHENMFWYRQDPGLGLRLIYFSYDVKMKEKGDIPEGYSVSREKKERFSLILESASTNQTSMYLCASGAGSYEQFFGPGTRLTVL.

This clonotype was counted at least ten times. The chain couples TRBV29-1 to TRBJ2-1; no clear D. The V gene's germline CDR1 is SQVTM and CDR2 ANQGSEA. Trimming took off 6 bases at V and 5 bases at J, with 5 bases between the two ends. The CDR3 sequence is 10 residues long. The CDR3 region has the DNA TGCAGCGTCTGGGACAATGAGCAGTTCTTC. Translation: CSVWDNEQFF.

This clonotype was recorded a few times. The chain has TRBV28 and TRBJ1-5; the D gene is possibly TRBD1 (5 bases). The length of the CDR3 is 14 residues. V was pared by 3 bases and J by 5 bases, with 11 bases between. Germline V CDR1 and CDR2: MDHEN, SYDVKM. The CDR3 loop reads CASSFGGGDQPQHF. For the CDR3, the DNA is TGTGCCAGCAGTTTTGGGGGGGGGGATCAGCCCCAGCATTTT.

The chain couples TRBV2 to TRBJ2-1; 8 bases map to TRBD2. The germline V gene encodes CDR1 SNHLY and CDR2 FYNNEI. There are 16 residues in the CDR3. J lost 7 bases, V lost 5 bases, and 13 bases had no gene match. For the CDR3, the DNA is TGTGCCAGCAGTCAAGGTGGCGGGGGGACACGGAATGAGCAGTTCTTC. It codes for CASSQGGGGTRNEQFF.

This clonotype was found many times. The chain joins TRBV12-3 or TRBV12-4 to TRBJ2-7; the match to TRBD2 covers 11 bases. CDR3 length equals 14 residues. The V segment lost 6 bases and the J segment 6 bases; nucleotides outside the gene matches: 7. CDR3 nucleotides: TGTGCCAGCAGGGGGTCCGGGACTAGCGGCGAGCAGTACTTC. Amino acid sequence: CASRGSGTSGEQYF.

There are a few counts of this clonotype. This chain joins TRBV7-9 and TRBJ2-1; D remains unclear. V gave up 5 bases and J gave up 5 bases, with 13 bases separating them. Looked up from germline, CDR1 is SEHNR and CDR2 is FQNEAQ (reference sequence). The CDR3 runs 14 residues. The DNA of the CDR3 is TGTGCCAGCAGCCCGAGGTCGGGTGACAATGAGCAGTTCTTC. Translation: CASSPRSGDNEQFF.

The CDR3, as DNA: TGTGCCAGCAGCGTACAAATGGCGGTCAAAAACATTCAGTACTTC. Its translation: CASSVQMAVKNIQYF. The chain is built from TRBV7-2 and TRBJ2-4, with D uncertain. The V end was cut by 5 bases, the J end by 3 bases, with 14 bases between. The CDR3 consists of 15 residues. Germline V gene lookup returns CDR1 SGHTA and CDR2 FQGNSA.

The J gene is TRBJ2-1, the V gene TRBV14; D unresolved. The germline gives CDR1 SGHDN, CDR2 FVKESK. There are 16 residues in the CDR3. V was trimmed by 0 bases and J by 8 bases, leaving 17 bases between them. The CDR3: CASSQEVRVGSDEQFF. CDR3 bases: TGTGCCAGCAGCCAAGAAGTGCGTGTCGGGTCCGATGAGCAGTTCTTC.

The table lists this clonotype with many counts. The chain couples TRBV14 to TRBJ1-1; D ambiguous. V lost 0 bases and J lost 8, with 7 bases in between. CDR1 is SGHDN and CDR2 is FVKESK in the germline V gene. This CDR3 is built from 12 residues. The CDR3 sequence is CASSQDGREAFF. CDR3 DNA: TGTGCCAGCAGCCAAGACGGGAGAGAAGCTTTCTTT.

For this clonotype: The germline gene is not matched at one end of the junction; a read error may be the cause. The gene calls are TRBV28 and TRBJ2-7, with D perhaps TRBD1 or TRBD2 (5 bases each). The CDR3 extends over 14 amino acids. CDR1 is MDHEN, CDR2 SYDVKM, per germline. CDR3 DNA: TGTGCCAGCAGTATCTCGGGACGGCCAGTTGGGGTTGATTTC. Residues: CASSISGRPVGVDF.

This clonotype was found many times. The V call is TRBV7-9, the J call TRBJ2-1, with 7 nucleotides matching TRBD1. The CDR3 has 15 amino acids. Germline assignment: CDR1 SEHNR and CDR2 FQNEAQ (reference sequence). Trimming took 6 bases from V and 0 from J; bases not matched to a gene: 5. The CDR3: CASRTGESSYNEQFF. As DNA, the CDR3 is TGTGCCAGCAGAACAGGGGAGAGCTCCTACAATGAGCAGTTCTTC.

At least ten counts were recorded for this clonotype. The genes are TRBV7-2 and TRBJ1-1, with a possible D match to TRBD1 (6 bases). The CDR3 runs to 15 residues. Germline V gives CDR1 SGHTA, CDR2 FQGNSA. V was pared by 5 bases and J by 3 bases, with 16 bases between. The DNA of the CDR3 is TGTGCCAGCAGCAACGGGGGCGTTGGGGACACTGAAGCTTTCTTT. Translating gives CASSNGGVGDTEAFF.

This clonotype has a handful of counts. The chain couples TRBV3-1 to TRBJ2-1; 10 nucleotides agree with TRBD2. The CDR3 length is 16 residues. V gave up 1 base and J gave up 4 bases; unmatched junction bases: 4. Germline values: CDR1 LGHDT, CDR2 YNNKEL (reference sequence). CDR3 nucleotide sequence: TGTGCCAGCAGCCAAGCCGGGACTAGCGCATACAATGAGCAGTTCTTC. Its protein product is CASSQAGTSAYNEQFF.

This clonotype was seen more than once but under ten times. The chain joins TRBV19 to TRBJ1-1, with TRBD1 as a possible D gene (5 bases). The CDR3 consists of 12 residues. The ends were cut back, 6 bases at V and 5 bases at J, with 10 bases in the middle. CDR1 and CDR2 from the germline V gene are LNHDA and SQIVND (reference sequence). In DNA, the CDR3 is TGTGCCAGTAGAAACAGGAGTACTGAAGCTTTCTTT. The encoded protein is CASRNRSTEAFF.

In this sample, this clonotype turned up many times. The V call is TRBV12-3 or TRBV12-4, the J call TRBJ1-1, with a tentative D call TRBD1 (5 bases). Trimming shortened V by 5 bases and J by 7 bases, and 11 bases separated the two germline ends. The CDR3 runs to 12 residues. The CDR3 coding sequence is TGTGCCAGCAGTCTAAGGGACGGTGAAGCTTTCTTT. It codes for CASSLRDGEAFF.

This clonotype was seen more than once but under ten times. The V gene is TRBV18, the J gene TRBJ2-7; unclear D gene. The CDR3 is made up of 12 amino acids. CDR1 and CDR2 (germline): KGHSH, LQKENI. Trimming pared 2 bases from V and 2 bases from J, leaving 4 bases between. The CDR3 DNA reads as TGTGCCAGCTCACCAAACACCTACGAGCAGTACTTC. Amino acids: CASSPNTYEQYF.

This clonotype appeared many times. This chain joins TRBV6-1 and TRBJ1-5; D gene uncertain. This CDR3 region has 17 residues. V dropped 6 bases and J dropped 1 base, with 19 bases sitting between them. Germline V gene lookup returns CDR1 MNHNS and CDR2 SASEGT. The CDR3 DNA sequence: TGTGCCAGCAGCCCCTCGACCTCGGGTTGGAGCAATCAGCCCCAGCATTTT. Its protein is CASSPSTSGWSNQPQHF.